The 8 T cell receptor beta chains presented below share a single source sample, sequenced in a study of tissue T cells after allogeneic stem cell transplantation (dated by TCRdb to the early 2020s). The library was built by means of the immunoSEQ multiplex PCR assay. The clones in this table, taken by TCRdb from immuneACCESS, are in-frame only. Not every clone is retained; where verified, under half of the shortfall comes from an unresolved V gene, and the cause of the rest is unknown. Recorded for this sample are some 5,800 clones; over 55% of them occurred a single time. The ten largest clones take up about a fifth of the sample. In light of the paper, this sample's time point label describes: human tissue collected at research (rapid) autopsy. This material consisted of tissue from the jejunum, taken at autopsy. These receptors all stem from a male donor at least 60 years old with lung cancer.

This clone qualifies as medium-sized (0.01 to 0.1%). The rearrangement joins TRBV5-1 to TRBJ2-1; weak D call: TRBD2 (7 bases). Germline lookup yields CDR1 SGHRS and CDR2 YFSETQ. V lost 4 bases, J lost 0 bases, and 14 bases lay in between. This CDR3 comprises 16 residues. The CDR3 coding sequence is TGCGCCAGCAGCACGGGGGGCGGGAGCTCCTACAATGAGCAGTTCTTC. It translates to CASSTGGGSSYNEQFF.

The rearrangement joins TRBV6-6 to TRBJ2-3, with D uncertain. The CDR3 extends over 14 amino acids. Germline lookup yields CDR1 MNHNY and CDR2 SVGAGI (reference sequence). Trimming left V 4 bases short and J 6 bases short, with 14 bases between. The CDR3 DNA is TGTGCCAGCAGTTCCCGCAGGACCGTGGATACGCAGTATTTT. Translation: CASSSRRTVDTQYF.

There are a few counts of this clone. This rearrangement joins TRBV15 to TRBJ2-5; 10 bases map to TRBD2. CDR1 LNHNV and CDR2 YYDKDF come from the germline V gene (reference sequence). The V and J ends lost 9 bases and 2 bases, in that order; junction bases with no gene match: 15. The CDR3 has 17 amino acids. The CDR3 sequence: CATRPGLAGEEQETQYF. CDR3 in DNA: TGTGCCACGCGGCCGGGTCTAGCGGGAGAGGAACAAGAGACCCAGTACTTC.

The V gene is TRBV6-6, the J gene TRBJ2-5; D is undetermined. The CDR3 is made up of 11 amino acids. Trimming pared 7 bases from V and 4 bases from J, leaving 7 bases between. Germline lookup yields CDR1 MNHNY and CDR2 SVGAGI (reference sequence). CDR3: CASIFRETQYF. CDR3 coding DNA: TGTGCCAGCATATTCAGAGAGACCCAGTACTTC.

The V gene is TRBV5-1, the J gene TRBJ2-3; 9 positions match TRBD1. Germline V gene sequence: CDR1 SGHRS, CDR2 YFSETQ. The CDR3 covers 16 residues. V dropped 4 bases and J dropped 4; count of bases not matched to a gene: 10. The CDR3 reads CASSMGQGVGADTQYF. The DNA of the CDR3 is TGCGCCAGCAGCATGGGACAGGGTGTTGGCGCAGATACGCAGTATTTT.

The J gene is TRBJ2-1, the V gene TRBV9, with TRBD1 matching 8 bases. CDR3 length equals 15 residues. The V and J ends lost 4 bases and 3 bases, in that order; junction bases with no gene match: 6. Per the germline V gene, CDR1 is SGDLS and CDR2 is YYNGEE. The CDR3 reads CASSPRDRSYNEQFF. In DNA form, the CDR3 reads TGTGCCAGCAGCCCCCGGGACAGGAGCTACAATGAGCAGTTCTTC.

J is TRBJ1-6 and V is TRBV28, with 8 positions matching TRBD1. The CDR3 has 14 amino acids. Trimming cost V 5 bases and J 10 bases; bases outside gene matches: 7. CDR1 and CDR2 (germline): MDHEN, SYDVKM. The CDR3 DNA reads TGTGCCAGCAGTCGACAGGGGAAGGGATCACCCCTCCACTTT. This translates into CASSRQGKGSPLHF.

The chain employs TRBV9 and TRBJ2-2; TRBD2 aligns across 7 bases. Germline V gene data show CDR1 as SGDLS and CDR2 as YYNGEE. The CDR3 extends over 15 amino acids. V gave up 0 bases and J gave up 7 bases; unmatched junction bases: 6. The CDR3, as DNA: TGTGCCAGCAGCGTAGCTACGGGGGGAGGCGGGGAGCTGTTTTTT. As protein: CASSVATGGGGELFF.